This T cell receptor (beta chain) was obtained from a study of regulatory dendritic cells for organ transplantation. Points from the study as a whole: Between individuals, the alloreactive memory CD8+ T cell pool differed considerably. Naive T cells showed high diversity, memory cells less, memory CD8+ least.

Regarding this clone: The antigen is unknown.

FACS sorted CD4+ or CD8+ T cells into CD45RA+ naive and CD45RO+ memory. Data came from immunoSEQ multiplex PCR; TCRdb stores just in-frame clones and leaves some out. The data hold about 38,000 clones, with 80% to 95% observed a single time. Germline trimming cut 3 bases from V and 8 bases from J; bases unmatched to any gene: 10. This CDR3 is 14 amino acids long. Germline values: CDR1 SGDLS, CDR2 YYNGEE. This receptor was taken from a human donor in good health. The sequenced material came from naive CD8+ T cells from blood. Stated subset: CD45RA+ naive T cells. V and J are TRBV9 and TRBJ1-2; 7 bases are a match to TRBD1. This chain's CDR3 is CASSGSRDRKGYTF. In nucleotides, the CDR3 is TGTGCCAGCAGCGGTTCCCGGGACAGAAAGGGCTACACCTTC.